The text below deals with one T cell receptor (beta chain). No antigen is known for it. Within one base of it there is no much larger clone, and no base qualities were kept. V has 7 bases trimmed and J has 7 bases trimmed; junction bases matching no gene number 4. Reading the germline V gene (reference sequence) gives CDR1 GTSNPN and CDR2 SVGIG. From the cysteine up to the phenylalanine, the CDR3 has a length of 12 residues. Left in the record is the CDR3 DNA by itself, 36 bases read in frame from the first base. This record belongs to a study of blood T cell repertoires in COVID-19 (TCRdb year 2020). Regarding the research as a whole: Samples from collaborators originated in the United States, Italy and Spain and spanned both the acute and convalescent phases of COVID-19. Sample metadata almost always included a de-identified subject ID, COVID-19 status, age in years and sex. Where HLA class I and class II types were available, the types were taken from metadata supplied by the sample provider, not from assay-based typing. The prospective study material was composed of cDNA or gDNA derived from T cells, B-cell-depleted T cells, or PBMCs. A freely available public database, intended as a resource for researchers studying the immune response to SARS-CoV-2, is where the repertoires were released. Subjects who had been exposed to COVID-19, were actively infected with it, or had recovered from it provided the deeply sampled blood TCRbeta repertoires that made up the dataset. The samples were drawn from two sources: the first 160 participants of the ongoing ImmuneRACE study, and 1,254 subjects contributed by 6 global collaborators.

The immunoSEQ Assay, a bias-controlled multiplex PCR, was used to amplify TCRbeta CDR3 regions from genomic DNA. As for the original processing: The number of nucleated cells in each sample was estimated by amplification of reference gene primers within the assay. Sequence reads were collapsed and filtered to measure the absolute abundance of every unique TCRbeta CDR3 rearrangement. For each sample, productive Simpson clonality was calculated as the square root of Simpson's diversity index across productive rearrangements. TCRdb obtained this table from immuneACCESS and retained in-frame rearrangements with V and J assigned. These tables miss some clones; where compared with another copy, unresolved V genes account for less than half of the shortfall, and the remainder is unexplained. V, J and clone size are those of that table, while D and trimming were read from the DNA. Here the sample has roughly 280,000 clones; roughly 90% occur a single time. The ten largest make up approximately 10% of the sample.

One collaborating source in Seattle enrolled patients while the patients were actively infected and followed the patients over time throughout the course of disease. The collaborating institutions used their own protocols to collect whole blood in K2EDTA tubes. For TCRbeta analysis, collaborator samples were shipped as frozen whole blood, as isolated PBMCs, or as DNA extracted from either sample type. General conclusions and limits of the study: How much clinical and demographic metadata was included differed by source and by participant, and the metadata was provided uncurated.

The source material was peripheral blood. This receptor chain uses TRBV30 and TRBJ1-6, and TRBD1 matches 7 of the central bases. This receptor was taken from a woman in her thirties with COVID-19, enrolled during active disease. The CDR3 protein: CAFGQANSPLHF. The sequenced DNA is TGTGCCTTCGGACAGGCAAATTCACCCCTCCACTTT. Beyond the CDR3, the reference TRBV30 and TRBJ1-6 genes provide the residues; the full variable domain reads: SQTIHQWPATLVQPVGSPLSLECTVEGTSNPNLYWYRQAAGRGLQLLFYSVGIGQISSEVPQNLSASRPQDRQFILSSKKLLLSDSGFYLCAFGQANSPLHFGNGTRLTVT.